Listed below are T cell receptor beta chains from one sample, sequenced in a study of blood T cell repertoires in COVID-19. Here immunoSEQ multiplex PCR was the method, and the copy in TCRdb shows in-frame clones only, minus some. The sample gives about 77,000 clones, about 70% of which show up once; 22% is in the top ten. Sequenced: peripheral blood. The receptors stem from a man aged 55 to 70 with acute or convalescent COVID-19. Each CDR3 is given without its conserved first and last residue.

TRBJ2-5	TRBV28	ASGLRGLETQY
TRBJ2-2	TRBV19	ASNKGGADTGELF
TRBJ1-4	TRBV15	ATSRDREGEKLF
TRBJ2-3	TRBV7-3	ASSASFTDTQY
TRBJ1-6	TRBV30	AWSKDRGLSVSPLH
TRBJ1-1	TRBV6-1	ASSEQGDTEAF
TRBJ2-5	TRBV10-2	ASRRNEQGVQETQY
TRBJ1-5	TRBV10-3	AIRTGVNQPQH
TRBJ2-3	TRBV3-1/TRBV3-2	ASSHLAGADTQY
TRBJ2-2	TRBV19	ASSQLGAENTGELF
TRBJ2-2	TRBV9	ASSVSWVATGELF
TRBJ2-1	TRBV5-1	ASSLFGLAGGGGSYNEQF
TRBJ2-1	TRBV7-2	ASSLTPRNEQF
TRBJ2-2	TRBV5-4	ATATQGTGELF
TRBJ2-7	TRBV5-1	ASSFGTRDFDEQY
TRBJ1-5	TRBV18	ASSPSGGDQPQH
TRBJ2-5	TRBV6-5	ASSYSKASGQETQY
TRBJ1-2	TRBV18	ASSPQGAYGYT
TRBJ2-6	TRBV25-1	ASIKTRQFSGANVLT
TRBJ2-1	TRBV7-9	ASSFTSDPYNEQF
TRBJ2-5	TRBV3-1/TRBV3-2	ASSLWTGGQETQY
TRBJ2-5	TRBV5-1	ASSSRQGETQY
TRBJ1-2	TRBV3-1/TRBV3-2	ASSQDSEVMGYT
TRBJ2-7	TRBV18	ASSPGVEDRGGEQY
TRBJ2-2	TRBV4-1	ASSQAGLAGDTGELF
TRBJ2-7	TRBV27	ASSLLGTDSYEQY
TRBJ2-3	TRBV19	ASREAASTDTQY
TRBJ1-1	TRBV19	ASSSTGVWAF
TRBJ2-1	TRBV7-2	ASSFVLGGGVSYNEQF
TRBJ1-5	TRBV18	ASSPFPNQPQH
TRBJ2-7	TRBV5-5	ASSLTGLESYEQY
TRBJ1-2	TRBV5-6	ASSLAGTPNYGYT
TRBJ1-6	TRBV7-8	ASSSRDNYNSPLH
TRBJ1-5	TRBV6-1	ASSDIGGAGQPQH
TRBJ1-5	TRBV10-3	AISDPRYSNQPQH
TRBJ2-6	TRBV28	ASSLDSSGANVLT
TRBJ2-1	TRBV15	ATSRGLAQNEQF
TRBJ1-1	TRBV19	ASSIWTGNMNTEAF
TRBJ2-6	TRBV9	ASSAELSGANVLT
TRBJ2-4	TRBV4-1	ASSQDFRQGKNIQY